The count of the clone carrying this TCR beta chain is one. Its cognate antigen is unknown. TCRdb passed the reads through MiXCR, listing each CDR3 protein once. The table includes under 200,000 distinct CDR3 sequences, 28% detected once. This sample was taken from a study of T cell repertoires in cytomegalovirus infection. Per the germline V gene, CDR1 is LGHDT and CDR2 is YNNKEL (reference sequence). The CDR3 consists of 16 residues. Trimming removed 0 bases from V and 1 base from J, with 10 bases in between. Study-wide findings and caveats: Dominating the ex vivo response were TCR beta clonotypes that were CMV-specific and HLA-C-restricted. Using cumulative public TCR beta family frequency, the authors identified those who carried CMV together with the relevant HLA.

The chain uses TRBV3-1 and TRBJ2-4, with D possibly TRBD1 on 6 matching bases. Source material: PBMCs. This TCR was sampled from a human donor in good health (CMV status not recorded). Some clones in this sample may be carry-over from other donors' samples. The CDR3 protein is CASSQDSRGAKNIQYF. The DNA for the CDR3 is TGTGCCAGCAGCCAAGACTCCAGGGGCGCCAAAAACATTCAGTACTTC.